Listed below are T cell receptor beta chains from one sample, sequenced in a study of shared clonotypes between healthy human individuals. Assay: immunoSEQ multiplex PCR; the TCRdb copy retains only in-frame clones and omits some. The table lists about a million clones, about 74% of them singletons. The sequencing sample was made of memory CD4+ T cells sorted from blood. The receptors were sampled from a man between 18 and 35 years old in good health. CDR3s include the opening cysteine and the closing phenylalanine or tryptophan. D genes are given only for firm matches. Clone sizes are given selectively: once, few, many, or a class where the clone is expanded.

CDR3: CASSLLTGTNTEAFF
DNA: TGTGCCAGCAGCTTACTAACAGGGACGAACACTGAAGCTTTCTTT
D: -
V: TRBV7-8
J: TRBJ1-1
size: -

CDR3: CASSSGTYEQYF
DNA: TGTGCCAGCAGCAGCGGGACCTACGAGCAGTACTTC
D: TRBD2
V: TRBV6-4
J: TRBJ2-7
size: -

CDR3: CASSLYRSNQPQHF
DNA: TGTGCCAGCAGCTTGTACAGGAGCAATCAGCCCCAGCATTTT
D: -
V: TRBV5-6
J: TRBJ1-5
size: -

CDR3: CASLGQGGQNIQYF
DNA: TGTGCCAGCCTTGGACAGGGCGGTCAAAACATTCAGTACTTC
D: TRBD1
V: TRBV2
J: TRBJ2-4
size: -

CDR3: CAWSVSVFRGPAEETQYF
DNA: TGTGCCTGGAGTGTCTCAGTGTTTAGGGGACCAGCGGAAGAGACCCAGTACTTC
D: -
V: TRBV30
J: TRBJ2-5
size: few

CDR3: CASSLATSGYEQYF
DNA: TGCGCCAGCAGCTTGGCCACTAGCGGTTACGAGCAGTACTTC
D: TRBD2
V: TRBV5-1
J: TRBJ2-7
size: -

CDR3: CASSKRESTEAFF
DNA: TGTGCCAGTAGTAAAAGGGAGTCCACTGAAGCTTTCTTT
D: -
V: TRBV19
J: TRBJ1-1
size: -

CDR3: CAWSVRNYGYTF
DNA: TGTGCCTGGAGTGTACGGAACTATGGCTACACCTTC
D: -
V: TRBV30
J: TRBJ1-2
size: few

CDR3: CASSERGLSNQPQHF
DNA: TGTGCCAGCAGTGAACGGGGACTAAGCAATCAGCCCCAGCATTTT
D: -
V: TRBV2
J: TRBJ1-5
size: -

CDR3: CASSDSGHRGSNQPQHF
DNA: TGTGCCAGCAGTGACTCTGGTCACAGGGGGAGCAATCAGCCCCAGCATTTT
D: TRBD1
V: TRBV6-4
J: TRBJ1-5
size: -

CDR3: CASRPSGSGKTQYF
DNA: TGTGCCAGCAGACCGAGCGGGAGCGGAAAGACCCAGTACTTC
D: TRBD2
V: TRBV27
J: TRBJ2-5
size: -

CDR3: CASSQTGNWAREKLFF
DNA: TGCGCCAGCAGCCAGACAGGGAACTGGGCGCGGGAAAAACTGTTTTTT
D: TRBD1
V: TRBV5-1
J: TRBJ1-4
size: -

CDR3: CASSSPGQGNTEAFF
DNA: TGTGCCAGCAGCTCGCCGGGACAGGGAAACACTGAAGCTTTCTTT
D: TRBD1
V: TRBV5-4
J: TRBJ1-1
size: -

CDR3: CASRGRGRRIDEQFF
DNA: TGTGCCAGCAGGGGTAGGGGACGACGGATCGATGAGCAGTTCTTC
D: -
V: TRBV7-8
J: TRBJ2-1
size: once

CDR3: CARLRGNVLTF
DNA: TGTGCCAGACTAAGGGGCAACGTCCTGACTTTC
D: -
V: TRBV21-1
J: TRBJ2-6
size: -

CDR3: CASTPYSPLHF
DNA: TGTGCCAGCACCCCATATTCACCCCTCCACTTT
D: -
V: TRBV6-5
J: TRBJ1-6
size: -

CDR3: CASSQAGGSYEQYF
DNA: TGTGCCAGCAGTCAAGCGGGAGGATCCTACGAGCAGTACTTC
D: TRBD2
V: TRBV6-5
J: TRBJ2-7
size: -

CDR3: CASRGPSTDTQYF
DNA: TGCGCCAGCAGAGGGCCCAGCACAGATACGCAGTATTTT
D: -
V: TRBV4-1
J: TRBJ2-3
size: once

CDR3: CASSSGLAAHTDTQYF
DNA: TGCGCCAGCAGCTCTGGACTAGCGGCTCACACAGATACGCAGTATTTT
D: TRBD2
V: TRBV5-1
J: TRBJ2-3
size: -

CDR3: CASSGPTGNNEKLFF
DNA: TGTGCCAGCAGTGGGCCGACAGGGAATAATGAAAAACTGTTTTTT
D: TRBD1
V: TRBV6-4
J: TRBJ1-4
size: -

CDR3: CSVSGQGHTGELFF
DNA: TGCAGCGTTTCGGGACAGGGACACACCGGGGAGCTGTTTTTT
D: TRBD1
V: TRBV29-1
J: TRBJ2-2
size: -

CDR3: CASSLQGDEQYF
DNA: TGCGCCAGCAGCTTACAGGGCGACGAGCAGTACTTC
D: -
V: TRBV5-1
J: TRBJ2-7
size: -

CDR3: CATSSSGRGGAREQYF
DNA: TGTGCCACCAGCTCAAGCGGTCGTGGAGGGGCTAGAGAGCAGTACTTC
D: -
V: TRBV15
J: TRBJ2-5
size: -

CDR3: CASSPGTAEAFF
DNA: TGTGCCAGCAGCCCCGGGACAGCTGAAGCTTTCTTT
D: TRBD1
V: TRBV7-2
J: TRBJ1-1
size: -

CDR3: CASSADRARGTGELFF
DNA: TGTGCCAGCAGTGCGGACAGGGCCCGTGGCACCGGGGAGCTGTTTTTT
D: TRBD1
V: TRBV2
J: TRBJ2-2
size: once

CDR3: CASRGTGVDTQYF
DNA: TGTGCCAGTCGCGGGACAGGGGTAGATACGCAGTATTTT
D: TRBD1
V: TRBV7-9
J: TRBJ2-3
size: -

CDR3: CASRGEGTGELFF
DNA: TGTGCCAGCAGGGGGGAAGGCACCGGGGAGCTGTTTTTT
D: -
V: TRBV6-1
J: TRBJ2-2
size: -

CDR3: CASSSGLAGTDTQYF
DNA: TGTGCCAGCAGCTCGGGACTAGCGGGGACAGATACGCAGTATTTT
D: TRBD2
V: TRBV5-6
J: TRBJ2-3
size: -

CDR3: CASSPQAFGQGSAPLHF
DNA: TGTGCCAGCTCACCACAAGCATTCGGACAGGGAAGTGCACCCCTCCACTTT
D: TRBD1
V: TRBV18
J: TRBJ1-6
size: -

CDR3: CASSPPVLGGTNTEAFF
DNA: TGTGCCAGCTCACCACCGGTGCTGGGAGGGACGAACACTGAAGCTTTCTTT
D: -
V: TRBV18
J: TRBJ1-1
size: -

CDR3: CASSPVVRELFF
DNA: TGTGCCAGCAGCCCGGTCGTTCGGGAGCTGTTTTTT
D: -
V: TRBV11-2
J: TRBJ2-2
size: -

CDR3: CASHRDTLANNEQFF
DNA: TGCGCCAGCCACCGGGACACCCTAGCGAACAATGAGCAGTTCTTC
D: -
V: TRBV5-1
J: TRBJ2-1
size: -

CDR3: CASSRTSGRAIDTQYF
DNA: TGTGCCAGTAGTCGGACTAGCGGGAGGGCAATAGATACGCAGTATTTT
D: TRBD2
V: TRBV19
J: TRBJ2-3
size: once

CDR3: CASSFSGGLTDTQYF
DNA: TGTGCCAGCAGCTTCAGCGGGGGTCTTACAGATACGCAGTATTTT
D: TRBD2
V: TRBV7-3
J: TRBJ2-3
size: -

CDR3: CASSQSWGVYNEQFF
DNA: TGTGCCAGCAGCCAGTCATGGGGGGTCTACAATGAGCAGTTCTTC
D: -
V: TRBV5-4
J: TRBJ2-1
size: -

CDR3: CASSLEGGPYNEQFF
DNA: TGCGCCAGCAGCTTGGAAGGGGGGCCATACAATGAGCAGTTCTTC
D: -
V: TRBV5-1
J: TRBJ2-1
size: -

CDR3: CASGRGYQETQYF
DNA: TGTGCCAGCGGCCGGGGGTACCAAGAGACCCAGTACTTC
D: -
V: TRBV11-2
J: TRBJ2-5
size: -

CDR3: CASSWTGVNTEAFF
DNA: TGTGCCAGCAGTTGGACAGGGGTGAACACTGAAGCTTTCTTT
D: TRBD1
V: TRBV6-5
J: TRBJ1-1
size: -

CDR3: CASSSSPGLADTDTQYF
DNA: TGTGCCAGCAGCTCCTCGCCGGGACTAGCGGACACAGATACGCAGTATTTT
D: TRBD2
V: TRBV5-6
J: TRBJ2-3
size: -

CDR3: CASSLERTGELFF
DNA: TGTGCCAGCAGCTTAGAACGGACCGGGGAGCTGTTTTTT
D: -
V: TRBV7-3
J: TRBJ2-2
size: -

CDR3: CASPKTRGGTGELFF
DNA: TGTGCCAGCCCTAAGACCCGGGGAGGGACCGGGGAGCTGTTTTTT
D: TRBD2
V: TRBV7-2
J: TRBJ2-2
size: -

CDR3: CASSPGQGLIGEQFF
DNA: TGCGCCAGCAGCCCGGGACAGGGGCTGATAGGTGAGCAGTTCTTC
D: TRBD1
V: TRBV5-1
J: TRBJ2-1
size: once

CDR3: CAISESGGNNQPQHF
DNA: TGTGCCATCAGTGAGTCAGGGGGCAACAATCAGCCCCAGCATTTT
D: TRBD1
V: TRBV10-3
J: TRBJ1-5
size: -

CDR3: CASSLRGVSEKLFF
DNA: TGTGCCAGCAGTCTGCGGGGGGTTAGCGAAAAACTGTTTTTT
D: -
V: TRBV7-6
J: TRBJ1-4
size: -

CDR3: CAWNQGCLDSPLHF
DNA: TGTGCCTGGAATCAGGGGTGCCTTGATTCACCCCTCCACTTT
D: -
V: TRBV30
J: TRBJ1-6
size: -

CDR3: CASSYGTGKGEQYF
DNA: TGTGCCAGTAGTTATGGGACAGGGAAAGGCGAGCAGTACTTC
D: TRBD1
V: TRBV19
J: TRBJ2-7
size: -

CDR3: CASSPSQGGGYF
DNA: TGTGCCAGCTCACCCTCCCAGGGGGGGGGATACTTC
D: -
V: TRBV18
J: TRBJ2-4
size: -

CDR3: CASSMTASNEKLFF
DNA: TGTGCCAGTAGTATGACAGCATCGAATGAAAAACTGTTTTTT
D: -
V: TRBV19
J: TRBJ1-4
size: -

CDR3: CASTLGGAVNEQFF
DNA: TGTGCCAGCACCCTCGGGGGGGCCGTCAATGAGCAGTTCTTC
D: TRBD2
V: TRBV28
J: TRBJ2-1
size: few

CDR3: CASSLGTTETQYF
DNA: TGTGCCAGCAGCTTAGGAACTACCGAGACCCAGTACTTC
D: -
V: TRBV11-3
J: TRBJ2-5
size: -

CDR3: CASSVAGQGLFNEQFF
DNA: TGTGCCAGCAGCGTAGCTGGCCAGGGGCTTTTCAATGAGCAGTTCTTC
D: -
V: TRBV9
J: TRBJ2-1
size: -

CDR3: CASRQSSGTDTQYF
DNA: TGTGCCAGCAGACAGAGTAGCGGCACAGATACGCAGTATTTT
D: -
V: TRBV5-4
J: TRBJ2-3
size: -

CDR3: CASSQGPNTEAFF
DNA: TGTGCCAGCTCACAGGGCCCAAACACTGAAGCTTTCTTT
D: -
V: TRBV18
J: TRBJ1-1
size: few

CDR3: CASRRDSRNEQFF
DNA: TGCGCCAGCAGGAGGGACTCCCGCAATGAGCAGTTCTTC
D: -
V: TRBV5-1
J: TRBJ2-1
size: -

CDR3: CASSLWPSGSYEQYF
DNA: TGTGCCAGCAGCTTGTGGCCTAGCGGGTCTTACGAGCAGTACTTC
D: TRBD2
V: TRBV5-4
J: TRBJ2-7
size: -